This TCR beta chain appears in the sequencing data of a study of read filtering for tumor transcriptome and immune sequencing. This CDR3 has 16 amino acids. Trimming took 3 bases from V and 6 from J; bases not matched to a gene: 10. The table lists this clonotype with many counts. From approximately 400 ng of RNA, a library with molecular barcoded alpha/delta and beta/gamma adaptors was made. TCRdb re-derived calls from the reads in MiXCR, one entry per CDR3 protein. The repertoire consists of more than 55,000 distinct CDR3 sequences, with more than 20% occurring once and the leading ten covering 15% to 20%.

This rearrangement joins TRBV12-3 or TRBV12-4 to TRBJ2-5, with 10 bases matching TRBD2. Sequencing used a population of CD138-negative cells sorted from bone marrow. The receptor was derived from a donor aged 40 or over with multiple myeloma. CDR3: CASSLLSSGSGKTQYF. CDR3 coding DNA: TGTGCCAGCAGTTTGTTGTCTAGCGGGAGTGGAAAGACCCAGTACTTC.